The sequence of this TCR beta chain was determined in a study of T cells in Graves' hyperthyroidism and ophthalmopathy. General observations from the study: Classification by a 13 V-J model distinguished ophthalmopathy from stable hyperthyroidism. Among clonotypes expanded in thyroid above 0.001, most were also found in blood. Onset of ophthalmopathy came a median approximately 6.9 months after the model predicted it.

This CDR3 region has 16 residues. Germline CDR1 reads MNHEY; CDR2 reads SMNVEV (reference sequence). J gave up 7 bases and V 5 bases, and 6 bases lay outside the gene matches. Concerning this clonotype itself: Its cognate antigen is unknown.

The investigators amplified TCR beta CDR3 regions from RNA transcripts. With the HTBI primer set, the TCR CDR3 went through a first round of RT-PCR. Via MiXCR, TCRdb re-called the multiplex PCR reads, giving one row per CDR3 protein. The sample carries 200,000 to 300,000 distinct CDR3 sequences, 15% to 20% recorded once. The sequence came from a young woman with Graves' ophthalmopathy. The chain joins TRBV27 to TRBJ2-1; 15 bases align to TRBD2. Sequencing used blood. CDR3 residues: CASSPGLAGGLNEQFF. CDR3 bases: TGTGCCAGCAGTCCGGGACTAGCGGGAGGACTGAATGAGCAGTTCTTC.